This section outlines one T cell receptor (beta chain) sequence together with its context. Germline CDR1 and CDR2: SGHVS and FNYEAQ. J was trimmed by 2 bases and V by 6 bases; bases with no gene match: 9. There are 16 residues in the CDR3. Alongside a J-beta primer mix, a sample-barcoded 5' primer served in a second PCR lasting about 7 to 11 cycles. Each of the cDNA molecules was tagged by a template-switch adaptor with 12 random nucleotides. Sequencing of every sample gave 2.5 million or more CDR3-containing paired-end reads. TCRdb reanalysed the 5' RACE reads using MiXCR and keeps one entry per CDR3 protein. The data contain under 1,000,000 distinct CDR3 sequences, less than 60% of them singletons. Healthy Caucasian individuals from Russia aged about 6 to 90 served as donors. These data come from a study of blood T cells in healthy people across ages.

The sequence was collected from a man older than 75 in good health. The sequenced sample was blood. The chain combines TRBV7-6 with TRBJ2-3; 9 bases fit TRBD1. The CDR3 bases are TGTGCCAGCAGACTTCCGACAGGGGGGAACACAGATACGCAGTATTTT. This codes for CASRLPTGGNTDTQYF.